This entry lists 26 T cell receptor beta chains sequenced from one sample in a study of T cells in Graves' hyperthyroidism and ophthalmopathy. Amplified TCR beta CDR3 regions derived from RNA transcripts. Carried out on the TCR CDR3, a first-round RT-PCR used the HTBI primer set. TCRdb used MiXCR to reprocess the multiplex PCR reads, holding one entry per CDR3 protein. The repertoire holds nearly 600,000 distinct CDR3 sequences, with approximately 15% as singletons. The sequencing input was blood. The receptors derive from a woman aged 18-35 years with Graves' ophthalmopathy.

CDR3 protein: CSAPGTHTGDTQYF. The CDR3 DNA reads TGCAGTGCTCCCGGGACCCACACCGGGGATACGCAGTATTTT. This chain connects TRBV20-1 to TRBJ2-3; TRBD1 or TRBD2 may be the D gene (5 bases each). Between the trimmed V and J ends, which lost 5 bases and 6 bases, there was a span of 18 bases. Germline-derived CDR1 and CDR2 are DFQATT and SNEGSKA (reference sequence). The CDR3 totals 14 residues.

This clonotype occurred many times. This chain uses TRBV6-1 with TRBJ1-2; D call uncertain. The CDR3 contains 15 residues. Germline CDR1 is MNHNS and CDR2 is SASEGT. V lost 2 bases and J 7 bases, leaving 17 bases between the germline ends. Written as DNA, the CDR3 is TGTGCCAGCAGTGAAATGGTTGGACGACGGACTGGCTACACCTTC. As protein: CASSEMVGRRTGYTF.

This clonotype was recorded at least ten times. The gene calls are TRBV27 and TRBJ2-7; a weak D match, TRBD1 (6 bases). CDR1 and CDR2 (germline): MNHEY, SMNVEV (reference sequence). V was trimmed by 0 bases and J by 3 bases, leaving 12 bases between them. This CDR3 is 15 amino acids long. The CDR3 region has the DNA TGTGCCAGCAGTTTATCCCGGACAGCCGGCTACGAGCAGTACTTC. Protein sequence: CASSLSRTAGYEQYF.

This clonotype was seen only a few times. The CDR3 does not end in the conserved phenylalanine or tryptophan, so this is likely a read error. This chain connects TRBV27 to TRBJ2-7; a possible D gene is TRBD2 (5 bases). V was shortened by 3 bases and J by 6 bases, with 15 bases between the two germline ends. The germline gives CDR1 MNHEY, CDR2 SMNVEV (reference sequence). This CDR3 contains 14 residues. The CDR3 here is CASSFPGLLGEQYL. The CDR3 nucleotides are TGTGCCAGCAGTTTTCCCGGACTTCTAGGCGAGCAGTACCTC.

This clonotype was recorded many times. CDR3 in DNA: TGCAGCGTCTTAGCGGGGGGGACCAGCTCCTACGAGCAGTACTTC. Amino acids: CSVLAGGTSSYEQYF. The J gene is TRBJ2-7, the V gene TRBV29-1; 11 nucleotides line up with TRBD2. Germline CDR1 reads SQVTM; CDR2 reads ANQGSEA. Trimming cost V 6 bases and J 0 bases; bases outside gene matches: 7. The CDR3 contains 15 residues.

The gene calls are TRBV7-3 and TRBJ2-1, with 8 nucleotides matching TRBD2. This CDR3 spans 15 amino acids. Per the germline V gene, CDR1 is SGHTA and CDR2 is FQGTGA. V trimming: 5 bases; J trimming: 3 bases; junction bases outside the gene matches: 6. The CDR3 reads CASSLTGTSYNEQFF. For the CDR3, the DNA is TGTGCCAGCAGCCTCACCGGGACTAGCTACAATGAGCAGTTCTTC.

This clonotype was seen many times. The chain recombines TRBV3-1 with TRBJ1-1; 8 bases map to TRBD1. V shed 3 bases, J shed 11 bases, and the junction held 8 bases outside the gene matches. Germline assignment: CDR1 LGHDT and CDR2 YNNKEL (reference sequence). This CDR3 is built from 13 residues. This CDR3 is CASSQGTGMLAFF. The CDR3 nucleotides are TGTGCCAGCAGCCAGGGGACAGGAATGTTGGCTTTCTTT.

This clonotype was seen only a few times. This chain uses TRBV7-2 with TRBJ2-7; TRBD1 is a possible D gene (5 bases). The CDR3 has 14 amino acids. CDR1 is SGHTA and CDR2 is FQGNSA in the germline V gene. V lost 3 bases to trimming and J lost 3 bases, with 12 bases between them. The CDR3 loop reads CASSFGAGIYEQYF. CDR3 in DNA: TGTGCCAGCAGCTTTGGGGCAGGGATCTACGAGCAGTACTTC.

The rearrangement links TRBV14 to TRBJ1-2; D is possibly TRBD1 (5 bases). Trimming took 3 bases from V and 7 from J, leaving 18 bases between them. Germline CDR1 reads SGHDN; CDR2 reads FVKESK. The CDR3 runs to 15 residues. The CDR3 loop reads CASSQGLLPRGGYTF. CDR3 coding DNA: TGTGCCAGCAGCCAGGGACTCCTGCCGAGGGGTGGCTACACCTTC.

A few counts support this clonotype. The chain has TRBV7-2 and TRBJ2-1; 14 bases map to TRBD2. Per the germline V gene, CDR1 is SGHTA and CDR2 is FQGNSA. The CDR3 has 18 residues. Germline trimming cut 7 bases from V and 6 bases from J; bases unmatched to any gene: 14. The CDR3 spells CASTRQAGLAGVRNEQFF. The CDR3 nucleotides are TGTGCCAGCACGCGACAAGCGGGACTAGCGGGAGTACGCAATGAGCAGTTCTTC. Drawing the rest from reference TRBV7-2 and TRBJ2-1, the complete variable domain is GAGVSQSPSNKVTEKGKDVELRCDPISGHTALYWYRQSLGQGLEFLIYFQGNSAPDKSGLPSDRFSAERTGGSVSTLTIQRTQQEDSAVYLCASTRQAGLAGVRNEQFFGPGTRLTVL.

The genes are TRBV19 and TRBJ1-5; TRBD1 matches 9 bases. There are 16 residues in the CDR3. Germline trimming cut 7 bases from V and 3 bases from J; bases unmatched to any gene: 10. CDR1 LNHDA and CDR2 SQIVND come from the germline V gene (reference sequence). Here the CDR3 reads CASTDTGTGINQPQHF. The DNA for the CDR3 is TGTGCCAGTACCGACACCGGGACAGGGATCAATCAGCCCCAGCATTTT.

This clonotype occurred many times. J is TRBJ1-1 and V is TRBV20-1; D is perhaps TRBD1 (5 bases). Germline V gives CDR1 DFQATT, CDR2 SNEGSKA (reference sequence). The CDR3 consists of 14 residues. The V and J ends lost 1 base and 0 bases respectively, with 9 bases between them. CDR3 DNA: TGCAGTGCTAGAGTGGGGCACATGAACACTGAAGCTTTCTTT. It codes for CSARVGHMNTEAFF.

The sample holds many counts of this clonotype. CDR3 sequence: CASSLVARGPNEQFF. CDR3 DNA: TGTGCCAGCAGCTTAGTGGCTAGAGGACCCAATGAGCAGTTCTTC. V and J are TRBV11-2 and TRBJ2-1, with D unresolved. V lost 1 base and J 6 bases, leaving 13 bases between the germline ends. Per the germline V gene, CDR1 is SGHAT and CDR2 is FQNNGV. The CDR3 sequence is 15 residues long.

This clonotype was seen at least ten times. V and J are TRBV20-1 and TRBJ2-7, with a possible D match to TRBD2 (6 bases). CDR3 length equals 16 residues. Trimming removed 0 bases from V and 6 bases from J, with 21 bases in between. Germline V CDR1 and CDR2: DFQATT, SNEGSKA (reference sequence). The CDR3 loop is CSARERGARLLGEQYF. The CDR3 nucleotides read TGCAGTGCTAGAGAGCGGGGAGCGCGTCTATTGGGCGAGCAGTACTTC.

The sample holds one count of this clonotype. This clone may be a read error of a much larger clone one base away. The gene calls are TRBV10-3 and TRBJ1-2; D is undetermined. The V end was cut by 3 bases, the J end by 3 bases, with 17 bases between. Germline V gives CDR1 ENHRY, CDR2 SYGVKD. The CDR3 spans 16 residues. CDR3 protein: CAISDAARNKDYGYTF. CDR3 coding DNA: TGTGCCATCAGTGATGCTGCCCGCAATAAGGACTATGGCTACACCTTC.

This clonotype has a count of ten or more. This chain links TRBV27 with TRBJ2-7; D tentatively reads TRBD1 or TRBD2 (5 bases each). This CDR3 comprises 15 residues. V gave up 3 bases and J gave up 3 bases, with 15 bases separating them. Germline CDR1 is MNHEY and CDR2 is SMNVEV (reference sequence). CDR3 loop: CASSFRDGRYYEQYF. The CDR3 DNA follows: TGTGCCAGCAGTTTCCGGGACGGACGATACTACGAGCAGTACTTC.

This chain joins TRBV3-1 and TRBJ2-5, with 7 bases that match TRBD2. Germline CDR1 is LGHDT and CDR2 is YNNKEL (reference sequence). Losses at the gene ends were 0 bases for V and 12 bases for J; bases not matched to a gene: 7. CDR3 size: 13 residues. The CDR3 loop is CASSQEGGAGKYF. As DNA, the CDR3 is TGTGCCAGCAGCCAAGAGGGAGGGGCAGGGAAGTACTTC.

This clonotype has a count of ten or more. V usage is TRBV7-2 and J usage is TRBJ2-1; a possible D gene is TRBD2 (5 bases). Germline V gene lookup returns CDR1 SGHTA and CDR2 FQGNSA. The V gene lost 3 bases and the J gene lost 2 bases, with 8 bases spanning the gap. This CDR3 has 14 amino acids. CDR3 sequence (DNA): TGTGCCAGCAGCTTGACCGGGGCCTACAATGAGCAGTTCTTC. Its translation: CASSLTGAYNEQFF.

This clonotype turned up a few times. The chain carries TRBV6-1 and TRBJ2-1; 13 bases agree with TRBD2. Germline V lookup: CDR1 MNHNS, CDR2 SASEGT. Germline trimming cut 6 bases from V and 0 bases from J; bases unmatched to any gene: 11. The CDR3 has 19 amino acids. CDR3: CASRKHRGTSGISYNEQFF. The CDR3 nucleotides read TGTGCCAGCAGGAAACACCGAGGGACTAGCGGGATCTCCTACAATGAGCAGTTCTTC.

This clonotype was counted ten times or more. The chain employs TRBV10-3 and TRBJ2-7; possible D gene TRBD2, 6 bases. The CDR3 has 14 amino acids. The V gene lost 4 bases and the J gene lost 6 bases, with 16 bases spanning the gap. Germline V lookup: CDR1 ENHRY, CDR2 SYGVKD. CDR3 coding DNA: TGTGCCATCAGTGGGAGTAGCGGAGGGGTCGAGCAGTACTTC. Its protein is CAISGSSGGVEQYF.

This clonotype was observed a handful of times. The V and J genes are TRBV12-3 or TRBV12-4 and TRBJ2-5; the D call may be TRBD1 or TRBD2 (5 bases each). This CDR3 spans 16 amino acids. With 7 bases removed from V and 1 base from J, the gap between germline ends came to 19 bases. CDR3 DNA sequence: TGTGCCAGCATCCCCTCCGAAGGGGACGGCCAAGAGACCCAGTACTTC. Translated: CASIPSEGDGQETQYF.

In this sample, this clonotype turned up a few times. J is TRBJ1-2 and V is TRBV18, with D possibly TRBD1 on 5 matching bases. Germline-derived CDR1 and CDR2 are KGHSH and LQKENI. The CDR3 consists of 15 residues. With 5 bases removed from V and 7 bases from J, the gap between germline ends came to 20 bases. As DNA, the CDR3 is TGTGCCAGCTCATCGGGACCCCCAGAACGGGGTGGCTACACCTTC. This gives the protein CASSSGPPERGGYTF.

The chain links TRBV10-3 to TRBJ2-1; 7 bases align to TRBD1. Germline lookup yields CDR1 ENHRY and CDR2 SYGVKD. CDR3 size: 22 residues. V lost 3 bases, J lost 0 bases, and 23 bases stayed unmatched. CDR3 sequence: CAISEKRGQGWVSFSSYNEQFF. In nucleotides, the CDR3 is TGTGCCATCAGTGAAAAAAGGGGGCAAGGTTGGGTCTCCTTCAGCTCCTACAATGAGCAGTTCTTC.

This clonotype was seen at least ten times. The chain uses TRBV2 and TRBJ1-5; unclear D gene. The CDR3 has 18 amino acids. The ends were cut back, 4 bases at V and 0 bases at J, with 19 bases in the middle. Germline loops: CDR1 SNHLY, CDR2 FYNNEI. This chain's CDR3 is CASSALLGSTDSNQPQHF. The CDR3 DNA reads TGTGCCAGCAGTGCCCTCTTGGGCAGCACCGATAGCAATCAGCCCCAGCATTTT.

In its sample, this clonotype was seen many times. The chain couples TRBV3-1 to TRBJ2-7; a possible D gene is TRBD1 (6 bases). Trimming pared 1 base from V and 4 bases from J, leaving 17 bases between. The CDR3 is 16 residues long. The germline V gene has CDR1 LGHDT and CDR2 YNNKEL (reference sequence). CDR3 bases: TGTGCCAGCAGCCAAGGGTCCAGGGGCCCAGGGTACGAGCAGTACTTC. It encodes CASSQGSRGPGYEQYF.

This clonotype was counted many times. The CDR3 region is CASSRAFDRAYEQYF. The CDR3 DNA follows: TGTGCCAGCAGCAGGGCCTTTGACAGGGCCTACGAGCAGTACTTC. This chain connects TRBV6-1 to TRBJ2-7; TRBD1 matches 7 bases. The CDR3 length is 15 residues. Germline values: CDR1 MNHNS, CDR2 SASEGT. Unmatched junction bases numbered 10, after V lost 6 bases and J lost 2 bases.